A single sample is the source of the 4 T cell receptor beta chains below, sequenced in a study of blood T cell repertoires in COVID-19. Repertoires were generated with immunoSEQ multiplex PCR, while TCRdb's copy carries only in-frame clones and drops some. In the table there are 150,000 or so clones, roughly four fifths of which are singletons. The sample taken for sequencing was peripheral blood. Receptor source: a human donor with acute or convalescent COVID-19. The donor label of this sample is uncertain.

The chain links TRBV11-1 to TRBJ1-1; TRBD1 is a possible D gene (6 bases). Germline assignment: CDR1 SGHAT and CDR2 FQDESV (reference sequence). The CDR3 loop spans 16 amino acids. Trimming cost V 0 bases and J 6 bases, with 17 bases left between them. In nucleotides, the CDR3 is TGTGCCAGCAGCTTAGCGCTGGGCAGGGGACGGCCTGAAGCTTTCTTT. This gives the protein CASSLALGRGRPEAFF.

The CDR3, as DNA: TGTGCCAGCAGCTCGGGACAGAGACTATCACATGGCTACACCTTC. Protein sequence: CASSSGQRLSHGYTF. The chain carries TRBV5-5 and TRBJ1-2; 7 bases are shared with TRBD1. CDR1 is SGHKS and CDR2 is YYEKEE in the germline V gene (reference sequence). V shed 3 bases, J shed 6 bases, and the junction held 11 bases outside the gene matches. This CDR3 spans 15 amino acids.

Here the CDR3 reads CASTKRAGGQETQYF. CDR3 nucleotide sequence: TGTGCCAGCACCAAAAGGGCCGGGGGACAAGAGACCCAGTACTTC. The rearrangement uses TRBV7-9 and TRBJ2-5, with D possibly TRBD2 on 6 matching bases. Germline assignment: CDR1 SEHNR and CDR2 FQNEAQ (reference sequence). With 7 bases removed from V and 2 bases from J, the gap between germline ends came to 17 bases. The CDR3 is 15 amino acids.

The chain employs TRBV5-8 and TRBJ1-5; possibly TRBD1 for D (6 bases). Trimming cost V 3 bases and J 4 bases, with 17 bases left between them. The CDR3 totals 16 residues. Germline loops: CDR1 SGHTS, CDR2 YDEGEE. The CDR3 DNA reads TGTGCCAGCAGCTCGGCCAGGGGTGTGCGGAATCAGCCCCAGCATTTT. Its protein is CASSSARGVRNQPQHF. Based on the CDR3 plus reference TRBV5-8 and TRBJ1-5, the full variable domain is EAGVTQSPTHLIKTRGQQATLRCSPISGHTSVYWYQQALGLGLQFLLWYDEGEERNRGNFPPRFSGRQFPNYSSELNVNALELEDSALYLCASSSARGVRNQPQHFGDGTRLSIL.